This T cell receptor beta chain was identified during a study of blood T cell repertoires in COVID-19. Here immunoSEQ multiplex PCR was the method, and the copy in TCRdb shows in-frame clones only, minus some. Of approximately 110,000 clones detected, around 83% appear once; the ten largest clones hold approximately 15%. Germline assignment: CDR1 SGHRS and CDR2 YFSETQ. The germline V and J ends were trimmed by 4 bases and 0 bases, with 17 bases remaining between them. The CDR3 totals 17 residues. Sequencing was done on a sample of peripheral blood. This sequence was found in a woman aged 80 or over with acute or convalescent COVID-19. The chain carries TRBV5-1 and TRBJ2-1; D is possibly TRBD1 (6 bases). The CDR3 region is CASSPGDGGRSYNEQFF. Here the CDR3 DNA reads TGCGCCAGCAGCCCTGGGGATGGGGGCCGCTCCTACAATGAGCAGTTCTTC.